This record covers a single T cell receptor (beta chain). Antigen specificity is unknown. V was shortened by 4 bases and J by 3 bases, with 12 bases between the two germline ends. The CDR3 is 13 residues long. Germline V CDR1 and CDR2: SQVTM, ANQGSEA. Quantitative 5'-RACE was performed with molecular barcodes, and it yielded the TCR beta libraries. Each CDR3 protein is one row after TCRdb ran MiXCR on the 5' RACE reads. The sample contains a few hundred thousand distinct CDR3 sequences, approximately 22% of which appear only once. This record comes from a study of CD8 T cells in ankylosing spondylitis. The study, taken as a whole, reports: Blood of patients with ankylosing spondylitis appeared to be characterized by a TCR beta motif of several highly homologous variants. A CD8+ phenotype characterized the disease-linked clones, which were relatively rare in peripheral blood. Reactive arthritis synovial fluid and blood were previously reported to contain some motif variants.

This receptor was obtained from a male donor with ankylosing spondylitis or in good health (not recorded which). The V gene is TRBV29-1, the J gene TRBJ2-5; D remains unclear. Material: blood, either unsorted or a sorted T cell fraction (not recorded which). CDR3 sequence (DNA): TGCAGCGTTGTTGTTTGGGCCGAAGAGACCCAGTACTTC. As protein: CSVVVWAEETQYF.